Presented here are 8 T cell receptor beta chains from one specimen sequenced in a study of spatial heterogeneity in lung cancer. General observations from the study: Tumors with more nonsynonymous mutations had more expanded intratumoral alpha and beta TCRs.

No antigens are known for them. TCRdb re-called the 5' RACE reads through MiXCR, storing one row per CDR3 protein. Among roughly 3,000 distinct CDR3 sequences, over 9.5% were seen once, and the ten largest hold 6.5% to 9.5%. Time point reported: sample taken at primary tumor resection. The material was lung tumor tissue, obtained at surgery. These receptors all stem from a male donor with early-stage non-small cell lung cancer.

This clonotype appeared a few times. CDR3 nucleotide sequence: TGCGCCAGCAGCTCGGAACCCGGGACAGCGAGGGGCTACACCTTC. It specifies CASSSEPGTARGYTF. The V call is TRBV5-1, the J call TRBJ1-2; 7 bases fit TRBD1. The CDR3 consists of 15 residues. Germline lookup yields CDR1 SGHRS and CDR2 YFSETQ. V dropped 3 bases and J dropped 8; count of bases not matched to a gene: 13.

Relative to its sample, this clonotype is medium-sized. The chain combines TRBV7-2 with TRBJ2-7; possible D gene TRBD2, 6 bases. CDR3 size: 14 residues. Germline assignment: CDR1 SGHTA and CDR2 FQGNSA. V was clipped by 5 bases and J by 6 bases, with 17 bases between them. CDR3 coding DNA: TGTGCCAGCAGCCCCCGGTCGCTGGGAGGCGAGCAGTACTTC. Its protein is CASSPRSLGGEQYF.

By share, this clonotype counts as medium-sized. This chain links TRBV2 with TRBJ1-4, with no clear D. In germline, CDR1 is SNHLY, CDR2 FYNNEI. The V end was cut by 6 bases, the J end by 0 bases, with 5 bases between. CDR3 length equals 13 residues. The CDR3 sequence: CASRGSTNEKLFF. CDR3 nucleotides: TGTGCCAGCAGAGGGTCAACTAATGAAAAACTGTTTTTT.

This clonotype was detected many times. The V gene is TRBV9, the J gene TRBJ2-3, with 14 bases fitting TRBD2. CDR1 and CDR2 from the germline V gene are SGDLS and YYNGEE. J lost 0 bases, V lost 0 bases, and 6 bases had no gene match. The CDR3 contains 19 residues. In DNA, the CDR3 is TGTGCCAGCAGCGTAGCAGGGACTAGCGGGGGCCTTAGCACAGATACGCAGTATTTT. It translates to CASSVAGTSGGLSTDTQYF.

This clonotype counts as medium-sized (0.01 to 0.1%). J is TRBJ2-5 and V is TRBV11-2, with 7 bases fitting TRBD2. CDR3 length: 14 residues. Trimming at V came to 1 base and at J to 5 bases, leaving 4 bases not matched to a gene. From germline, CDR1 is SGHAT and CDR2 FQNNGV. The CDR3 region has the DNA TGTGCCAGCAGCTTAGGCTCTAGCGGTGAGACCCAGTACTTC. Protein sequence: CASSLGSSGETQYF. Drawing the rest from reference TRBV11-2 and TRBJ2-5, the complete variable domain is EAGVAQSPRYKIIEKRQSVAFWCNPISGHATLYWYQQILGQGPKLLIQFQNNGVVDDSQLPKDRFSAERLKGVDSTLKIQPAKLEDSAVYLCASSLGSSGETQYFGPGTRLLVL.

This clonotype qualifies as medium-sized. In DNA, the CDR3 is TGTGCCACCAGCAGGTTGCTGAGCAACACAGATACGCAGTATTTT. This codes for CATSRLLSNTDTQYF. V usage is TRBV15 and J usage is TRBJ2-3; D gene unclear. This CDR3 has 15 residues. Between the trimmed V and J ends, which lost 3 bases and 2 bases, there was a span of 12 bases. Looked up from germline, CDR1 is LNHNV and CDR2 is YYDKDF (reference sequence). The full variable domain, completed using reference TRBV15 and TRBJ2-3, is DAMVIQNPRYQVTQFGKPVTLSCSQTLNHNVMYWYQQKSSQAPKLLFHYYDKDFNNEADTPDNFQSRRPNTSFCFLDIRSPGLGDTAMYLCATSRLLSNTDTQYFGPGTRLTVL.

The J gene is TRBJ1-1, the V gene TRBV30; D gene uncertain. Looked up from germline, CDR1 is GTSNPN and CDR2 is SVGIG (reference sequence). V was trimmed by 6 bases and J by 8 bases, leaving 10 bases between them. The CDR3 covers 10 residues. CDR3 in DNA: TGTGCCTGCCAGGCGGCAGAAGCTTTCTTT. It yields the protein CACQAAEAFF.

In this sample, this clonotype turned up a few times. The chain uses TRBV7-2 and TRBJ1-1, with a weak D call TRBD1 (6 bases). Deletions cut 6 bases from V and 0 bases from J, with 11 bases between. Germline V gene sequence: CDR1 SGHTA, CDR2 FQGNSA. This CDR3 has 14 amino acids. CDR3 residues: CASRPTGMNTEAFF. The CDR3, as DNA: TGTGCCAGCAGACCTACAGGGATGAACACTGAAGCTTTCTTT.